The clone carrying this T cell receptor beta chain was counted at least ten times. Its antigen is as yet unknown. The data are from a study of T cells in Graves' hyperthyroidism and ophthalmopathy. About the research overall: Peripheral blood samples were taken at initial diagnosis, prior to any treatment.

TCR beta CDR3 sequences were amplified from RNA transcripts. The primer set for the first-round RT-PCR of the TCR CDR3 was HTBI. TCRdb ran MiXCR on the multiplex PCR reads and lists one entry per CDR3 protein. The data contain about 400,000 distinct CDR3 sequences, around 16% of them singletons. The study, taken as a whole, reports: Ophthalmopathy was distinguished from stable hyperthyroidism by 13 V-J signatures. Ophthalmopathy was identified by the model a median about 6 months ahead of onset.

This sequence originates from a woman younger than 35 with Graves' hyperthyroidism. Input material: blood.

CDR3 residues: CSGRPGGYEQYF. The CDR3, as DNA: TGCAGTGGCCGACCAGGAGGCTACGAGCAGTACTTC. The rearrangement uses TRBV20-1 and TRBJ2-7, with TRBD2 as a possible D gene (5 bases). This CDR3 is built from 12 residues. Germline CDR1 and CDR2: DFQATT and SNEGSKA (reference sequence). Trimming removed 7 bases from V and 3 bases from J, with 13 bases in between.